The sample holds a few counts of the clone carrying this T cell receptor (beta chain). Its antigen is not known. Per germline, CDR1 MGHRA and CDR2 YSYEKL. This CDR3 contains 18 residues. V shed 1 base and J shed 5 bases, with 20 bases lying between them. This entry comes from a study of T cells after yellow fever vaccination. General study findings and limits: Peak timing came faster in the weaker secondary response, day 5 versus 15. Clonotype sharing between CD4 and CD8 compartments was small.

By 5'RACE template switching, TCR cDNA was produced, with a universal primer site and UMIs added in the process. One entry per CDR3 protein results from TCRdb running MiXCR on the 5' RACE reads. The sample yields 150,000 to 200,000 distinct CDR3 sequences, 11% seen once. This material consisted of CD8+ T cells sorted from PBMCs, taken 15 days after the yellow fever booster vaccination. The chain combines TRBV4-1 with TRBJ2-2, with D unresolved. The source is a man between 18 and 35 years old who received the YFV17D yellow fever vaccine. Here the CDR3 DNA reads TGCGCCAGCAGCCAAGTTGGGCAGGTTCTTGTTGGGACCGGGGAGCTGTTTTTT. Protein sequence: CASSQVGQVLVGTGELFF.